The clone carrying this T cell receptor (beta chain) was picked up one time. V lost 3 bases and J lost 0, with 12 bases in between. The CDR3 spans 16 residues. Per germline, CDR1 SGHDT and CDR2 YYEEEE. This sample stems from a study of early T cells in non-severe SARS-CoV-2 infection. Each CDR3 protein is one row after TCRdb ran MiXCR on the 5' RACE reads. Of some 53,000 distinct CDR3 sequences listed, 8% are singletons. Sequenced: whole blood. The TCR originated in an adult who was a healthcare worker with PCR-confirmed SARS-CoV-2 infection or an uninfected control (not recorded which). The V gene is TRBV5-6, the J gene TRBJ1-4, with D maybe TRBD1 (5 bases). CDR3 residues: CASSSEGRATNEKLFF. Here the CDR3 DNA reads TGTGCCAGCAGCTCGGAGGGGCGGGCAACTAATGAAAAACTGTTTTTT.